This T cell receptor (beta chain) was sequenced during a study of T-cell reconstitution after alpha-beta-depleted transplantation in children. Study-level results: As was reported, about two months after transplant, alpha-beta T cells came from several hundred expanded graft clones.

The library targeted TCRbeta and was prepared with unique molecular identifiers. One entry per CDR3 protein results from TCRdb running MiXCR on the PCR reads. This table has 200,000 to 300,000 distinct CDR3 sequences, roughly 8.2% appearing once. This clonotype occurred many times. The antigen is not known. In germline, CDR1 is MDHEN, CDR2 SYDVKM. CDR3 size: 14 residues. V was trimmed by 3 bases and J by 3 bases, leaving 12 bases between them. This specimen consisted of PBMCs, mostly from graft donor cells, obtained 180 days after TCRalphabeta/CD19-depleted stem cell transplant. This chain joins TRBV28 and TRBJ2-7; D unresolved. This clonotype originated in a male patient younger than 18 who had a stem cell transplant for acute lymphoblastic leukemia, so the T cells may come from the graft donor. This CDR3 is CASSFGGTIYEQYF. The CDR3 DNA reads as TGTGCCAGCAGTTTTGGCGGAACCATCTACGAGCAGTACTTC. Complete variable domain (other parts from reference TRBV28 and TRBJ2-7): DVKVTQSSRYLVKRTGEKVFLECVQDMDHENMFWYRQDPGLGLRLIYFSYDVKMKEKGDIPEGYSVSREKKERFSLILESASTNQTSMYLCASSFGGTIYEQYFGPGTRLTVT.